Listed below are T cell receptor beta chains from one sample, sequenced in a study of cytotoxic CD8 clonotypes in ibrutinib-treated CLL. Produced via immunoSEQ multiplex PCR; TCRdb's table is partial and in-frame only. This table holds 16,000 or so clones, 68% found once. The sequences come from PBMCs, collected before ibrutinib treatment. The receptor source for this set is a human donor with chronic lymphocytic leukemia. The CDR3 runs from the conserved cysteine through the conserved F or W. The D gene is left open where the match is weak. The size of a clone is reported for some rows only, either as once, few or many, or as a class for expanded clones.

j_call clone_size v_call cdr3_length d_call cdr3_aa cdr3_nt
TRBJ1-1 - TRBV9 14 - CASSVVARGTEAFF TGTGCCAGCAGCGTAGTTGCCCGAGGTACTGAAGCTTTCTTT
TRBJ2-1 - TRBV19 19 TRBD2 CASTPKGLAGGLYYNEQFF TGTGCCAGTACCCCCAAAGGGCTAGCGGGGGGGCTATACTACAATGAGCAGTTCTTC
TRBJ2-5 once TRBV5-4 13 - CASSLNRQETQYF TGTGCCAGCAGCTTGAATCGCCAAGAGACCCAGTACTTC
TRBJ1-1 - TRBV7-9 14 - CASSLKEANTEAFF TGTGCCAGCAGCTTAAAGGAGGCTAACACTGAAGCTTTCTTT
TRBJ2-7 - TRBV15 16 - CATSRDSDLRKYEQYF TGTGCCACCAGCAGAGATTCGGATTTGCGGAAGTACGAGCAGTACTTC
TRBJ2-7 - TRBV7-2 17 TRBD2 CASSPGTSGGPSYEQYF TGTGCCAGCAGCCCTGGGACTAGCGGGGGGCCATCCTACGAGCAGTACTTC
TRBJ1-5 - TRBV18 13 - CASSPRSNQPQHF TGTGCCAGCTCACCTCGAAGCAATCAGCCCCAGCATTTT
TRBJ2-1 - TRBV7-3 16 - CASSPEGFIKLAEQFF TGTGCCAGCAGCCCAGAGGGGTTTATCAAATTGGCTGAGCAGTTCTTC
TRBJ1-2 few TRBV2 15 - CASRGGFGTESGYTF TGTGCCAGCAGAGGAGGCTTTGGGACGGAGAGTGGCTACACCTTC
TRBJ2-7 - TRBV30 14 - CAWTGVAGSYEQYF TGTGCCTGGACCGGAGTTGCGGGGAGCTACGAGCAGTACTTC
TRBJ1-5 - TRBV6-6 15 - CASSLVAGGNQPQHF TGTGCCAGCAGTTTAGTCGCAGGAGGGAATCAGCCCCAGCATTTT
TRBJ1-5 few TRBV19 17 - CASSIVGGGMWNQPQHF TGTGCCAGTAGTATAGTAGGGGGGGGCATGTGGAATCAGCCCCAGCATTTT
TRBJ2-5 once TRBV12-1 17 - CASSFLPGTGHQETQYF TGTGCCAGCAGCTTCTTGCCCGGGACAGGCCACCAAGAGACCCAGTACTTC